These 24 T cell receptor beta chains originate from one sample sequenced in a study of CD8+CD57+ T cells in acquired aplastic anemia. Sequencing involved patients with CD8+CD57+ cell expansion previously shown by flow cytometry. The template for TCR beta VDJ and CDR3 sequence profiling was genomic DNA. TCRdb fed the reads into MiXCR, producing one record per CDR3 protein. The table has about 220,000 distinct CDR3 sequences, 45% to 50% seen once; the top ten hold 7.8%. The sequencing sample was made of sorted CD4+, CD8+, or CD8+CD57+ T cells (not recorded which) from PBMCs. These receptors were obtained from a human donor with aplastic anemia.

The chain joins TRBV10-3 to TRBJ1-3, with D perhaps matching TRBD1 (5 bases). V was pared by 6 bases and J by 4 bases, with 19 bases between. The CDR3 runs 16 residues. Germline loops: CDR1 ENHRY, CDR2 SYGVKD. The CDR3 region has the DNA TGTGCCATCAGAGCTCCAGATGGCAGGGTAGGAAACACCATATATTTT. Encoded protein: CAIRAPDGRVGNTIYF.

The chain carries TRBV13 and TRBJ2-5; 9 bases match TRBD1. From germline, CDR1 is PRHDT and CDR2 FYEKMQ (reference sequence). V lost 5 bases to trimming and J lost 2 bases; unmatched junction nucleotides: 9. The CDR3 loop spans 16 amino acids. The CDR3 DNA sequence: TGTGCCAGCAGCGTAGAAGGGACAGGGAAACAAGAGACCCAGTACTTC. Amino acids: CASSVEGTGKQETQYF.

The rearrangement links TRBV7-9 to TRBJ1-5; TRBD1 matches at 11 bases. The CDR3 is made up of 17 amino acids. J gave up 4 bases and V 2 bases, and 7 bases lay outside the gene matches. CDR1 SEHNR and CDR2 FQNEAQ come from the germline V gene (reference sequence). This chain's CDR3 is CASSLSTGTGGNQPQHF. The CDR3 region has the DNA TGTGCCAGCAGCTTATCCACCGGGACAGGGGGAAATCAGCCCCAGCATTTT.

This clonotype was detected a few times. This chain links TRBV3-1 with TRBJ2-5; TRBD1 aligns across 8 bases. V lost 0 bases and J lost 0; bases outside the gene matches: 9. This CDR3 contains 18 residues. Looked up from germline, CDR1 is LGHDT and CDR2 is YNNKEL (reference sequence). DNA of the CDR3: TGTGCCAGCAGCCAAGATCTTGTGACAGGGGACAACCAAGAGACCCAGTACTTC. Protein sequence: CASSQDLVTGDNQETQYF.

This chain joins TRBV20-1 and TRBJ2-7, with D possibly being TRBD1 or TRBD2 (6 bases each). This CDR3 is 13 amino acids long. Trimming left V 4 bases short and J 6 bases short, with 16 bases between. Germline V gene data show CDR1 as DFQATT and CDR2 as SNEGSKA (reference sequence). In nucleotides, the CDR3 is TGCAGTGCTATTCCGAGGGGGGCTTTCGAGCAGTACTTC. This sequence encodes CSAIPRGAFEQYF.

The chain recombines TRBV11-3 with TRBJ2-2, with TRBD1 matching 8 bases. J was trimmed by 6 bases and V by 3 bases; bases with no gene match: 3. Germline-derived CDR1 and CDR2 are SGHNT and YENEEA. This CDR3 is 14 amino acids long. CDR3 residues: CASSFGQGAGELFF. DNA for the CDR3: TGTGCCAGCAGCTTTGGACAGGGTGCCGGGGAGCTGTTTTTT.

This clonotype was picked up many times. This rearrangement joins TRBV2 to TRBJ1-2; the D gene is possibly TRBD1 (5 bases). V was trimmed by 9 bases and J by 1 base, leaving 18 bases between them. This CDR3 is 15 amino acids long. CDR1 and CDR2 from the germline V gene are SNHLY and FYNNEI. Written as DNA, the CDR3 is TGTGCCAGTCGGGGCTCGTTGGGGGTTAACTATGGCTACACCTTC. Amino acids: CASRGSLGVNYGYTF.

V and J are TRBV9 and TRBJ2-1; no definite D call. CDR1 and CDR2 (germline): SGDLS, YYNGEE. The CDR3 consists of 13 residues. Trimming took 0 bases from V and 5 from J, leaving 6 bases between them. This CDR3 is CASSVARDNEQFF. CDR3 sequence (DNA): TGTGCCAGCAGCGTAGCTCGGGACAATGAGCAGTTCTTC.

This clonotype came up many times. V usage is TRBV13 and J usage is TRBJ1-2; D is ambiguous. Trimming stripped 4 bases from V and 6 bases from J, with 9 bases between. Germline V CDR1 and CDR2: PRHDT, FYEKMQ (reference sequence). CDR3 length: 12 amino acids. CDR3 residues: CASSSEGDGYTF. The CDR3, as DNA: TGTGCCAGCAGCTCCGAGGGTGATGGCTACACCTTC.

This chain uses TRBV10-3 with TRBJ2-7, with D perhaps matching TRBD1 or TRBD2 (5 bases each). CDR1 ENHRY and CDR2 SYGVKD come from the germline V gene. V was shortened by 8 bases and J by 2 bases, with 13 bases between the two germline ends. This CDR3 comprises 13 residues. The CDR3 here is CAISSRGPYEQYF. The CDR3 region has the DNA TGTGCCATCTCCTCACGGGGACCCTACGAGCAGTACTTC.

Comments on this clonotype: Just one base apart from a much larger clone, this may be a read error. V gene TRBV5-1 combines with J gene TRBJ1-1, with a possible D match to TRBD1 (6 bases). The germline V gene encodes CDR1 SGHRS and CDR2 YFSETQ. This CDR3 contains 14 residues. The V gene lost 5 bases and the J gene lost 4 bases, with 15 bases spanning the gap. The CDR3 loop reads CASRLQGWGTEAFF. CDR3 coding DNA: TGCGCCAGCAGGCTACAGGGTTGGGGCACTGAAGCTTTCTTT.

This clonotype occurred many times. In nucleotides, the CDR3 is TGTGCCAGTAGTATCGGGCAGGGGGCCTCCTACGAGCAGTACTTC. Translated: CASSIGQGASYEQYF. The genes are TRBV19 and TRBJ2-7; 8 bases align to TRBD1. CDR3 length equals 15 residues. Germline V gives CDR1 LNHDA, CDR2 SQIVND (reference sequence). Unmatched junction bases numbered 4, after V lost 3 bases and J lost 0 bases.

The sample holds many counts of this clonotype. This CDR3 is CASSPLTGYYGYTF. CDR3 DNA: TGTGCCAGCAGCCCCTTGACAGGGTACTATGGCTACACCTTC. The chain carries TRBV2 and TRBJ1-2; 7 bases fit TRBD1. J lost 3 bases, V lost 6 bases, and 7 bases had no gene match. CDR1 is SNHLY, CDR2 FYNNEI, per germline. The CDR3 runs 14 residues.

This clonotype was counted only a few times. The gene calls are TRBV7-9 and TRBJ2-1; either TRBD1 or TRBD2 may supply D (5 bases each). The CDR3 loop spans 12 amino acids. Germline assignment: CDR1 SEHNR and CDR2 FQNEAQ (reference sequence). Trimming took 7 bases from V and 6 from J, leaving 10 bases between them. The CDR3 DNA sequence: TGTGCCAGCACCCGGGACGGCAATGAGCAGTTCTTC. Translated, it gives CASTRDGNEQFF.

This chain links TRBV6-1 with TRBJ2-7, with D tentatively TRBD1 (8 bases). The CDR3 is 16 residues long. Germline lookup yields CDR1 MNHNS and CDR2 SASEGT. Trimming removed 3 bases at V and 1 base at J, with 16 bases between. The CDR3 protein is CASSEAHRGGSYEQYF. CDR3 coding DNA: TGTGCCAGCAGTGAGGCTCACAGGGGGGGTTCCTACGAGCAGTACTTC.

This chain links TRBV15 with TRBJ2-5; possibly TRBD2 for D (5 bases). The CDR3 has 14 amino acids. V lost 4 bases and J 1 base, leaving 10 bases between the germline ends. Germline CDR1 is LNHNV and CDR2 is YYDKDF (reference sequence). DNA of the CDR3: TGTGCCACCAGCAATGGAGCGGCCCAAGAGACCCAGTACTTC. Its translation is CATSNGAAQETQYF.

V and J are TRBV12-3 or TRBV12-4 and TRBJ2-7; 8 nucleotides line up with TRBD2. V lost 5 bases and J lost 1; bases outside the gene matches: 10. This CDR3 contains 16 residues. The CDR3 loop is CASSPTLAGSSYEQYF. The CDR3 DNA reads TGTGCCAGCAGTCCCACTCTAGCGGGCTCATCCTACGAGCAGTACTTC.

This clonotype was counted once. The V gene is TRBV20-1, the J gene TRBJ2-3; either TRBD1 or TRBD2 may supply D (5 bases each). Per the germline V gene, CDR1 is DFQATT and CDR2 is SNEGSKA (reference sequence). This CDR3 is built from 15 residues. V gave up 6 bases and J gave up 0 bases, with 16 bases separating them. CDR3 amino acids: CSARTPRGSTDTQYF. CDR3 sequence (DNA): TGCAGTGCCCGCACTCCGAGGGGTAGCACAGATACGCAGTATTTT.

CDR3 loop: CASSEMSGTEGNTIYF. The CDR3 DNA reads TGTGCCAGCAGCGAAATGTCTGGGACAGAAGGAAACACCATATATTTT. The V call is TRBV7-9, the J call TRBJ1-3; 7 bases agree with TRBD1. Losses at the gene ends were 5 bases for V and 4 bases for J; bases not matched to a gene: 11. The length of the CDR3 is 16 residues. The V gene's germline CDR1 is SEHNR and CDR2 FQNEAQ (reference sequence).

This clonotype was detected ten times or more. V gene TRBV9 combines with J gene TRBJ1-1; D is uncertain. The CDR3 consists of 13 residues. The germline gives CDR1 SGDLS, CDR2 YYNGEE. V dropped 4 bases and J dropped 1 base, with 8 bases sitting between them. This CDR3 is CASSKDKNTEAFF. Written as DNA, the CDR3 is TGTGCCAGCAGCAAAGACAAGAACACTGAAGCTTTCTTT. The full variable domain, completed using reference TRBV9 and TRBJ1-1, is DSGVTQTPKHLITATGQRVTLRCSPRSGDLSVYWYQQSLDQGLQFLIQYYNGEERAKGNILERFSAQQFPDLHSELNLSSLELGDSALYFCASSKDKNTEAFFGQGTRLTVV.

In its sample, this clonotype was seen many times. The chain carries TRBV12-3 or TRBV12-4 and TRBJ1-4; no clear D. This CDR3 comprises 13 residues. V was cut by 5 bases and J by 7 bases, with 11 bases left in between. The CDR3 DNA reads TGTGCCAGCAGTGACGGAGGCGGTGAAAAACTGTTTTTT. Translating it yields CASSDGGGEKLFF.

This chain joins TRBV14 and TRBJ2-7; maybe TRBD2 (5 bases). CDR1 is SGHDN and CDR2 is FVKESK in the germline V gene. The V end lost 2 bases, the J end lost 2 bases, and 19 bases lay between the germline ends. The CDR3 is 17 amino acids. CDR3 region: CASSQSLADYFPYEQYF. In DNA form, the CDR3 reads TGTGCCAGCAGCCAATCCCTCGCAGACTATTTTCCCTACGAGCAGTACTTC.

The rearrangement links TRBV28 to TRBJ2-2, with TRBD2 as a possible D gene (6 bases). Germline V lookup: CDR1 MDHEN, CDR2 SYDVKM. The length of the CDR3 is 15 residues. Trimming stripped 2 bases from V and 3 bases from J, with 10 bases between. In DNA form, the CDR3 reads TGTGCCAGCAGTTTACCGGACTACTACACCGGGGAGCTGTTTTTT. This sequence encodes CASSLPDYYTGELFF.

The V gene is TRBV20-1, the J gene TRBJ1-5, with a weak D call TRBD1 (5 bases). The V and J ends lost 0 bases and 6 bases respectively, with 6 bases between them. The CDR3 extends over 12 amino acids. The germline CDR1 and CDR2 sequences are DFQATT and SNEGSKA (reference sequence). CDR3: CSARDGAQPQHF. In DNA form, the CDR3 reads TGCAGTGCTAGAGACGGGGCTCAGCCCCAGCATTTT.